Each of the 8 T cell receptor beta chains below was sequenced from the same sample in a study of blood T cell repertoires in COVID-19. Produced via immunoSEQ multiplex PCR; TCRdb's table is partial and in-frame only. The table has 120,000 or so clones, 55% to 75% seen once. Sequenced material: peripheral blood. The receptor source for this set is a woman aged 70-85 years with acute or convalescent COVID-19.

The CDR3: CAWSPRGGSDEQYF. In DNA, the CDR3 is TGTGCCTGGAGTCCTCGGGGGGGTTCCGACGAGCAGTACTTC. The chain carries TRBV30 and TRBJ2-7; 8 bases are a match to TRBD2. The J segment lost 5 bases and the V segment lost 2 bases, leaving 8 bases of the junction unmatched. The CDR3 is 14 residues long. Germline CDR1 GTSNPN, CDR2 SVGIG (reference sequence). Based on the CDR3 plus reference TRBV30 and TRBJ2-7, the full variable domain is SQTIHQWPATLVQPVGSPLSLECTVEGTSNPNLYWYRQAAGRGLQLLFYSVGIGQISSEVPQNLSASRPQDRQFILSSKKLLLSDSGFYLCAWSPRGGSDEQYFGPGTRLTVT.

This clone has just one count. This chain connects TRBV7-9 to TRBJ2-7; 10 bases map to TRBD2. CDR1 and CDR2 (germline): SEHNR, FQNEAQ (reference sequence). Losses at the gene ends were 4 bases for V and 3 bases for J; bases not matched to a gene: 6. The CDR3 contains 15 residues. The CDR3: CASSSTSGKYYEQYF. CDR3 sequence (DNA): TGTGCCAGCAGCTCAACTAGCGGGAAATACTACGAGCAGTACTTC. The variable domain in full, completed from reference TRBV7-9 and TRBJ2-7, reads DTGVSQNPRHKITKRGQNVTFRCDPISEHNRLYWYRQTLGQGPEFLTYFQNEAQLEKSRLLSDRFSAERPKGSFSTLEIQRTEQGDSAMYLCASSSTSGKYYEQYFGPGTRLTVT.

This chain uses TRBV11-2 with TRBJ2-7; 10 bases line up with TRBD1. V dropped 3 bases and J dropped 4; count of bases not matched to a gene: 3. CDR3 length: 14 amino acids. The germline gives CDR1 SGHAT, CDR2 FQNNGV. CDR3 loop: CASSLGTGVYEQYF. CDR3 DNA: TGTGCCAGCAGCTTGGGGACAGGGGTTTACGAGCAGTACTTC.

The chain is built from TRBV5-1 and TRBJ1-1; perhaps TRBD1 as D (6 bases). From germline, CDR1 is SGHRS and CDR2 YFSETQ. V was cut by 2 bases and J by 4 bases, with 12 bases left in between. This CDR3 has 14 residues. The CDR3 protein is CASSFGQGTTEAFF. Here the CDR3 DNA reads TGCGCCAGCAGCTTTGGGCAGGGGACCACTGAAGCTTTCTTT.

The chain combines TRBV6-1 with TRBJ1-5; D is undetermined. Trimming took 0 bases from V and 4 from J, leaving 10 bases between them. This CDR3 region has 15 residues. Germline V gives CDR1 MNHNS, CDR2 SASEGT. The CDR3 loop is CASSEAVTANQPQHF. For the CDR3, the DNA is TGTGCCAGCAGTGAAGCTGTTACAGCTAATCAGCCCCAGCATTTT.

Only a few counts were recorded for this clone. The chain uses TRBV7-2 and TRBJ1-6; 7 nucleotides agree with TRBD1. The CDR3 extends over 14 amino acids. The germline CDR1 and CDR2 sequences are SGHTA and FQGNSA. V lost 3 bases, J lost 8 bases, and 4 bases stayed unmatched. The CDR3 is CASSLDRTYSPLHF. The CDR3 DNA reads TGTGCCAGCAGCTTGGACAGGACCTATTCACCCCTCCACTTT.

This chain uses TRBV4-2 with TRBJ1-4; D is unresolved. The CDR3 runs 16 residues. The V gene's germline CDR1 is LGHNA and CDR2 YNFKEQ. Between the trimmed V and J ends, which lost 3 bases and 7 bases, there was a span of 18 bases. In nucleotides, the CDR3 is TGTGCCAGCAGCCAGGGAGGTGGCCCACGGGGTGAAAAACTGTTTTTT. Encoded protein: CASSQGGGPRGEKLFF.

The rearrangement joins TRBV7-8 to TRBJ1-1; 8 bases agree with TRBD1. The CDR3 has 13 amino acids. V was clipped by 4 bases and J by 5 bases; unmatched bases: 3. Germline values: CDR1 SGHVS, CDR2 FQNEAQ. The CDR3 reads CASSSDRGTEAFF. CDR3 bases: TGTGCCAGCAGCTCCGACAGGGGAACTGAAGCTTTCTTT. Looking up the rest from reference TRBV7-8 and TRBJ1-1 gives the full variable domain: GAGVSQSPRYKVAKRGQDVALRCDPISGHVSLFWYQQALGQGPEFLTYFQNEAQLDKSGLPSDRFFAERPEGSVSTLKIQRTQQEDSAVYLCASSSDRGTEAFFGQGTRLTVV.